These T cell receptor beta chains were read from a single sample in a study of T cells in Graves' hyperthyroidism and ophthalmopathy. TCRdb redid the calling of the multiplex PCR reads with MiXCR, one entry per CDR3 protein. The table includes hundreds of thousands of distinct CDR3 sequences, 14% to 15% detected once. The sample was blood. The receptors stem from a man younger than 35 with Graves' ophthalmopathy. CDR3s include the opening cysteine and the closing phenylalanine or tryptophan. A D gene is named only where the DNA matches it firmly. Expanded clones get a size class; other rows say once, few or many, or leave the size out.

D: .; J: TRBJ2-7; V: TRBV5-1; size: many; DNA: TGCGCCAGCAGCCAGATGGACGGGACCTACGAGCAGTACTTC; CDR3: CASSQMDGTYEQYF
D: TRBD1; J: TRBJ1-6; V: TRBV10-3; size: few; DNA: TGTGCCACCATAAATCCAGACAGGGGAGCTGGGTCACCCCTCCACTTT; CDR3: CATINPDRGAGSPLHF
D: TRBD2; J: TRBJ2-7; V: TRBV6-1; size: many; DNA: TGTGCCAGCTCGGGGGGGGATTCTCGCGAGCAGTACTTC; CDR3: CASSGGDSREQYF
D: TRBD1; J: TRBJ2-3; V: TRBV7-9; size: many; DNA: TGTGCCAGCAGCCTGACAGGGTTTCGAGATACGCAGTATTTT; CDR3: CASSLTGFRDTQYF
D: TRBD2; J: TRBJ2-3; V: TRBV27; size: many; DNA: TGTGCCAGCAGTTTTTCGGGGGGACGCACAGATACGCAGTATTTT; CDR3: CASSFSGGRTDTQYF
D: .; J: TRBJ2-7; V: TRBV2; size: many; DNA: TGTGCCAGCAGTCGGGCCCCTCTCGAGCAGTACTTC; CDR3: CASSRAPLEQYF
D: .; J: TRBJ2-1; V: TRBV9; size: many; DNA: TGTGCCAGCAGCCCGCCTCGGGGGTACTACAATGAGCAGTTCTTC; CDR3: CASSPPRGYYNEQFF
D: .; J: TRBJ1-1; V: TRBV7-9; size: many; DNA: TGTGCCAGCAGCTTTGGTTATGAAGCTTTCTTT; CDR3: CASSFGYEAFF
D: .; J: TRBJ2-3; V: TRBV14; size: .; DNA: TGTGCCAGCAGCCACATCTCGGACTTATCATTTACGCAGTATTTT; CDR3: CASSHISDLSFTQYF
D: .; J: TRBJ1-2; V: TRBV7-9; size: .; DNA: TGTGCCAGCAGCTTGGTGGCGGGGGACTATGGCTACACCTTC; CDR3: CASSLVAGDYGYTF
D: .; J: TRBJ1-3; V: TRBV7-9; size: .; DNA: TGTGCCAGCAGCTCATCAGGAGACACCATATATTTT; CDR3: CASSSSGDTIYF
D: TRBD1; J: TRBJ1-4; V: TRBV7-9; size: many; DNA: TGTGCCAGCAGCACAGGACAGGATAATGAAAAACTGTTTTTT; CDR3: CASSTGQDNEKLFF
D: .; J: TRBJ2-7; V: TRBV7-2; size: many; DNA: TGTGCCAGCAGATTCCTTTCAGGGATTTCCTACGAGCAGTACTTC; CDR3: CASRFLSGISYEQYF
D: .; J: TRBJ1-1; V: TRBV7-9; size: many; DNA: TGTGCCAGCAGCTTACTTCAGGGCGCGAACACTGAAGCTTTCTTT; CDR3: CASSLLQGANTEAFF
D: TRBD1; J: TRBJ2-1; V: TRBV30; size: many; DNA: TGTGCCTGGAGTAGGGACAGCTCCTACAATGAGCAGTTCTTC; CDR3: CAWSRDSSYNEQFF
D: TRBD2; J: TRBJ2-1; V: TRBV7-3; size: .; DNA: TGTGCCAGCAGTCGCGGTGGCGGGGTAGCGGGGTCTTACAATGAGCAGTTCTTC; CDR3: CASSRGGGVAGSYNEQFF
D: .; J: TRBJ2-5; V: TRBV7-2; size: many; DNA: TGTGCCAGCAGCTTATATTGGGGCGGGGCGAGGGAGACCCAGTACTTC; CDR3: CASSLYWGGARETQYF
D: .; J: TRBJ2-1; V: TRBV6-5; size: many; DNA: TGTGCCAGCAGTTACTCAACTACAGGGTACAATGAGCAGTTCTTC; CDR3: CASSYSTTGYNEQFF
D: .; J: TRBJ2-7; V: TRBV20-1; size: .; DNA: TGCAGTGCGGGGTTGGACAGCCCCTACGAGCAGTACTTC; CDR3: CSAGLDSPYEQYF
D: TRBD2; J: TRBJ2-7; V: TRBV11-2; size: many; DNA: TGTGCCAGCAGTAATGGACTAGCGGGAGTGTACGAGCAGTACTTC; CDR3: CASSNGLAGVYEQYF
D: TRBD1; J: TRBJ1-5; V: TRBV12-3/TRBV12-4; size: many; DNA: TGTGCCAGCAGCGGACAGGGTACGGGGCAGCCCCAGCATTTT; CDR3: CASSGQGTGQPQHF
D: .; J: TRBJ2-7; V: TRBV5-1; size: many; DNA: TGCGCCAGCAGCCAAGGCCAGGGCCCATGGGACGAGCAGTACTTC; CDR3: CASSQGQGPWDEQYF
D: .; J: TRBJ2-3; V: TRBV7-8; size: .; DNA: TGTGCCAGCAGCTTAAGTGCCACCACAGATACGCAGTATTTT; CDR3: CASSLSATTDTQYF
D: .; J: TRBJ1-1; V: TRBV7-9; size: many; DNA: TGTGCCAGCAGCTTACTCGAGAACACTGAAGCTTTCTTT; CDR3: CASSLLENTEAFF
D: .; J: TRBJ2-2; V: TRBV7-9; size: once; DNA: TGTGCCAGCAGCTCCCGCGGAGGTTGGAGGGCCGGGGAGCTGTTTTTT; CDR3: CASSSRGGWRAGELFF
D: .; J: TRBJ1-2; V: TRBV7-2; size: many; DNA: TGTGCCAGCACCTCAATGGGGGCAGCCTATGGCTACACCTTC; CDR3: CASTSMGAAYGYTF
D: TRBD2; J: TRBJ2-1; V: TRBV15; size: once; DNA: TGTGCCACCAGCAGAGACCAAGGGACTAGCGGGAGTTCCTACAATGAGCAGTTCTTC; CDR3: CATSRDQGTSGSSYNEQFF
D: .; J: TRBJ2-3; V: TRBV24-1; size: many; DNA: TGTGCCACCGCAGGAGGAGGGGCGGGGGATACGCAGTATTTT; CDR3: CATAGGGAGDTQYF
D: TRBD2; J: TRBJ2-7; V: TRBV20-1; size: many; DNA: TGCAGTGCTAGAGATCTAGGAACTAGCGACTACGAGCAGTACTTC; CDR3: CSARDLGTSDYEQYF
D: TRBD1; J: TRBJ2-1; V: TRBV5-1; size: .; DNA: TGCGCCAGCAGCCCTGGACTGCGAAAAGGGGGCGAGCAGTTCTTC; CDR3: CASSPGLRKGGEQFF
D: .; J: TRBJ1-2; V: TRBV5-1; size: many; DNA: TGCGCCAGCAGCACTATACAGGGCGCGCCCTATGGCTACACCTTC; CDR3: CASSTIQGAPYGYTF